The rows below give T cell receptor beta chains drawn from one sample of a study of cytomegalovirus exposure and HLA in healthy donors. Clones were sequenced by immunoSEQ multiplex PCR, and TCRdb holds only the in-frame ones, with some missing. The data show 200,000 to 250,000 clones, approximately 82% seen once. The sample was PBMCs. The receptor set was obtained from a woman between 40 and 55 years old in good health and CMV-seronegative. Each CDR3 is given with its conserved first and last residue. A D gene is named only where the DNA matches it firmly. Clone size is not always given. Where it is, it says once, few, many or a class for expanded clones.

D | J | V | size | DNA | CDR3
TRBD2 | TRBJ2-3 | TRBV6-5 | NA | TGTGCCAGCAGTTACTCCCTTAGCGGGTCAACAGATACGCAGTATTTT | CASSYSLSGSTDTQYF
TRBD2 | TRBJ2-1 | TRBV25-1 | NA | TGTGCCAGCAGTGAACGGGGGGTTTGGTCCTACAATGAGCAGTTCTTC | CASSERGVWSYNEQFF
TRBD1 | TRBJ2-5 | TRBV5-4 | NA | TGTGCCAGCAGCTTGGAGACAGGGGCACAAGAGACCCAGTACTTC | CASSLETGAQETQYF
NA | TRBJ1-6 | TRBV19 | few | TGTGCCAGTAGTACAGGACTTAATTCACCCCTCCACTTT | CASSTGLNSPLHF
TRBD1 | TRBJ2-5 | TRBV5-1 | NA | TGCGCCAGCAGCTTGGGGGACAGGGAGGGCCAAGAGACCCAGTACTTC | CASSLGDREGQETQYF
NA | TRBJ1-5 | TRBV5-4 | NA | TGTGCCAGCAGCCAACAGGGTCTCAATCAGCCCCAGCATTTT | CASSQQGLNQPQHF
NA | TRBJ1-1 | TRBV7-9 | NA | TGTGCCAGCAGCTTAGGGCAAACATCTGAAGCTTTCTTT | CASSLGQTSEAFF
TRBD2 | TRBJ2-3 | TRBV2 | NA | TGTGCCAGCAGTGATCGGACTAGCTTAGATACGCAGTATTTT | CASSDRTSLDTQYF
TRBD1 | TRBJ1-3 | TRBV5-6 | NA | TGTGCCAGCAGCTCATTATCCGCCCAGGGGGCGAATGGAAACACCATATATTTT | CASSSLSAQGANGNTIYF
TRBD1 | TRBJ1-6 | TRBV10-3 | NA | TGTGCCATCAGTGAGCAGGACAGGGGTAGTTCACCCCTCCACTTT | CAISEQDRGSSPLHF
NA | TRBJ1-6 | TRBV5-1 | few | TGCGCCAGCAGCGGGGAAGACAGGACGCCCCTCCACTTT | CASSGEDRTPLHF
NA | TRBJ2-3 | TRBV9 | once | TGTGCCAGCAGCCTTGGACTTTTGCGCACAGATACGCAGTATTTT | CASSLGLLRTDTQYF
TRBD2 | TRBJ2-5 | TRBV28 | NA | TGTGCCAGCAGTTTGGGACTAGCGGGGGGGAGTGAGACCCAGTACTTC | CASSLGLAGGSETQYF
NA | TRBJ2-1 | TRBV28 | NA | TGTGCCAGCAGTTTATTATCAGGGGAGTATGAGCAGTTCTTC | CASSLLSGEYEQFF